One and the same sample provided the 13 T cell receptor beta chains below, sequenced in a study of blood T cell repertoires in COVID-19. Produced via immunoSEQ multiplex PCR; TCRdb's table is partial and in-frame only. Seen here are approximately 220,000 clones, 85% observed once, and the top ten hold roughly 20%. Sample: PBMCs or T cells enriched from blood (not recorded which). The receptors come from a man between 40 and 49 years old who had recovered from COVID-19.

This clone was counted once. V is TRBV12-3 or TRBV12-4 and J is TRBJ2-5, with 7 bases aligning to TRBD2. The ends lost 3 bases at V and 3 bases at J; junction bases unmatched: 1. CDR3 length: 13 amino acids. For the CDR3, the DNA is TGTGCCAGCAGTTTTCGGGGGGAAGAGACCCAGTACTTC. It yields the protein CASSFRGEETQYF.

The genes are TRBV5-6 and TRBJ2-1; a weak D match, TRBD1 (5 bases). This CDR3 is 13 amino acids long. V lost 2 bases to trimming and J lost 7 bases, with 10 bases between them. Germline-derived CDR1 and CDR2 are SGHDT and YYEEEE. The CDR3 coding sequence is TGTGCCAGCAGCTTTGGTCCAGGGAATGAGCAGTTCTTC. Protein product: CASSFGPGNEQFF.

The genes are TRBV15 and TRBJ1-6, with D possibly TRBD1 on 5 matching bases. CDR1 and CDR2 from the germline V gene are LNHNV and YYDKDF (reference sequence). This CDR3 has 15 residues. Deletions cut 6 bases from V and 7 bases from J, with 16 bases between. CDR3 nucleotide sequence: TGTGCCACCAGTCTCACAGGAGACCGGAATTCACCCCTCCACTTT. Protein: CATSLTGDRNSPLHF.

This chain uses TRBV20-1 with TRBJ2-3, with TRBD2 matching over 9 bases. The ends lost 3 bases at V and 7 bases at J; junction bases unmatched: 8. This CDR3 has 14 residues. Looked up from germline, CDR1 is DFQATT and CDR2 is SNEGSKA (reference sequence). CDR3 amino acids: CSASLAGVSNTQYF. Here the CDR3 DNA reads TGCAGTGCTAGTTTAGCGGGAGTTTCTAATACGCAGTATTTT.

The chain has TRBV5-1 and TRBJ2-3, with 11 positions matching TRBD2. Germline CDR1 SGHRS, CDR2 YFSETQ. After removal of 3 bases from V and 3 bases from J, the junction contained 6 bases not matched to a gene. The CDR3 loop spans 16 amino acids. In DNA form, the CDR3 reads TGCGCCAGCAGCTCCCTAGCGGGAGGTGGGACAGATACGCAGTATTTT. As protein: CASSSLAGGGTDTQYF.

The chain uses TRBV7-9 and TRBJ1-1; no definite D call. Trimming removed 7 bases from V and 0 bases from J, with 15 bases in between. From germline, CDR1 is SEHNR and CDR2 FQNEAQ (reference sequence). The CDR3 totals 15 residues. Here the CDR3 reads CASILSPGMNTEAFF. CDR3 nucleotide sequence: TGTGCCAGCATCCTATCTCCGGGGATGAACACTGAAGCTTTCTTT. The variable domain in full, with the rest retrieved from reference TRBV7-9 and TRBJ1-1, is DTGVSQNPRHKITKRGQNVTFRCDPISEHNRLYWYRQTLGQGPEFLTYFQNEAQLEKSRLLSDRFSAERPKGSFSTLEIQRTEQGDSAMYLCASILSPGMNTEAFFGQGTRLTVV.

V gene TRBV19 combines with J gene TRBJ2-3; D not certain. The CDR3 length is 14 residues. The V and J ends lost 0 bases and 0 bases respectively, with 4 bases between them. Germline V gene lookup returns CDR1 LNHDA and CDR2 SQIVND (reference sequence). The CDR3 region is CASSIDSSTDTQYF. The CDR3 DNA reads TGTGCCAGTAGTATAGATTCGAGCACAGATACGCAGTATTTT.

The DNA of the CDR3 is TGTGCCATCAGTGGACAGGTAAACACTGAAGCTTTCTTT. Encoded protein: CAISGQVNTEAFF. The rearrangement joins TRBV10-3 to TRBJ1-1, with D tentatively TRBD1 (6 bases). Germline V CDR1 and CDR2: ENHRY, SYGVKD. The CDR3 is made up of 13 amino acids. V gave up 4 bases and J gave up 2 bases, with 8 bases separating them.

The J gene is TRBJ2-3, the V gene TRBV24-1, with a weak D call TRBD2 (5 bases). This CDR3 has 14 amino acids. Germline CDR1 KGHDR, CDR2 SFDVKD. Trimming took off 6 bases at V and 2 bases at J, with 11 bases between the two ends. CDR3 loop: CATSTGWFTDTQYF. In DNA form, the CDR3 reads TGTGCCACCAGTACGGGATGGTTCACAGATACGCAGTATTTT.

V and J are TRBV11-3 and TRBJ1-2; D gene ambiguous. This CDR3 is 13 amino acids long. V shed 1 base and J shed 11 bases, with 14 bases lying between them. Germline V gene sequence: CDR1 SGHNT, CDR2 YENEEA. The CDR3 here is CASSLGVLWRYTF. The CDR3 DNA follows: TGTGCCAGCAGCTTAGGAGTCCTATGGAGGTACACCTTC. The complete variable domain, with remaining parts taken from reference TRBV11-3 and TRBJ1-2, reads EAGVVQSPRYKIIEKKQPVAFWCNPISGHNTLYWYLQNLGQGPELLIRYENEEAVDDSQLPKDRFSAERLKGVDSTLKIQPAELGDSAVYLCASSLGVLWRYTFGSGTRLTVV.

J is TRBJ2-1 and V is TRBV18, with 13 bases that match TRBD2. Germline-derived CDR1 and CDR2 are KGHSH and LQKENI. The CDR3 extends over 17 amino acids. V was pared by 2 bases and J by 10 bases, with 11 bases of the junction left unmatched. The CDR3 sequence is CASSPSITSGRAGEQFF. DNA of the CDR3: TGTGCCAGCTCACCATCAATCACTAGCGGGAGGGCCGGAGAGCAGTTCTTC.

V is TRBV6-5 and J is TRBJ1-1, with TRBD1 identical over 7 bases. CDR1 is MNHEY and CDR2 is SVGAGI in the germline V gene. This CDR3 contains 14 residues. J gave up 4 bases and V 5 bases, and 7 bases lay outside the gene matches. The CDR3 DNA sequence: TGTGCCAGCAGTCCTAGACAGGGTATCACTGAAGCTTTCTTT. Its translation is CASSPRQGITEAFF.

This rearrangement joins TRBV12-3 or TRBV12-4 to TRBJ1-2, with TRBD1 matching 10 bases. V was pared by 6 bases and J by 8 bases, with 6 bases of the junction left unmatched. There are 13 residues in the CDR3. CDR3 sequence (DNA): TGTGCCAGCAGCCAGGGACAGGGGAAAGGCTACACCTTC. Its protein product is CASSQGQGKGYTF.